This T cell receptor beta chain was identified during a study of T cell responses to AZD1222 COVID-19 vaccine (TCRdb year 2021). About the study as a whole: AZD1222 recipients with second doses at about 4 weeks or about 12 weeks were pooled, because spike-specific TCR depth and breadth did not differ between schedules. TCR sequencing covered over 230 trial participants: 207 given two doses of AZD1222 and approximately 26 given two doses of MenACWY control vaccine. Trial participants were enrolled by age into subgroups of 18-55, 56-69 and 70-plus years, and around 150, 29 and 61 TCR-sequenced participants, respectively, were included in these subgroups. Beyond this particular receptor, the publication reports: Nearly half of unique spike-specific TCRs reportedly recognized epitopes outside regions mutated in the B.1.351 and B.1.1.7 variants. Because no day 14 peak-response samples were available, repertoires were characterized only after the peak T cell response. Participants were mostly white British and included more females than males, and it was suggested by the authors that clonal diversity may have been underestimated. The whole spike protein was spanned by vaccine-associated CD4 TCRs, and dominant responses were seen in regions 160-218 and 743-854. Conclusions about previously exposed vaccinees are limited, since just 6 or 7 AZD1222 recipients were seropositive for SARS-CoV-2 at baseline. After two AZD1222 doses, both the breadth and the depth of spike-specific TCRs were significantly higher than at day 0 and than in MenACWY recipients. The 56-69-year group was small, and its depth increase did not reach significance, likely because of low power.

CDR1 is given as LNHNV and CDR2 as YYDKDF, both from the germline V gene (reference sequence). The CDR3 runs 17 amino acids, cysteine and phenylalanine included. Solely the CDR3 DNA is kept, with 51 bases framed from the first base. V loses 0 bases at its end and J loses 4 bases; junction bases beyond the gene matches: 6. The CDR3 regions of human TCRbeta chains were subjected to immunosequencing. As for the original processing: Repertoire TCRs were matched against a reference library of SARS-CoV-2-specific TCRs generated with the MIRA antigen-specificity platform. Breadth meant the fraction of unique TCRs that were SARS-CoV-2-associated, whereas depth meant the fraction of total T cells that were SARS-CoV-2-associated. Each spike-specific TCR was assigned to its reactive spike region and to a CD4 or CD8 class using the MIRA data. Log10-transformed breadth and depth values were compared by one-way ANOVA with Sidak's multiple comparisons tests. This is the immuneACCESS table as TCRdb keeps it, with only in-frame sequences that have V and J called. A part of the clones is gone; compared with another copy, unresolved V genes explain less than half, and the rest is unexplained. The V and J calls and clone size were taken over from that table, and D and trimming were inferred from the DNA. The sample records more than 100,000 clones, 88% of which are singletons. The ten largest make up roughly 2.4% of the sample.

A word on this clone: No cognate antigen has been identified for it. No base-level quality is on record; no much larger clone is a single base apart.

The intended sense of this specimen's time point label: baseline before first vaccination. Vaccinee samples came from UK trials COV001 and COV002, including a single-blind randomized controlled phase 2/3 trial of AZD1222 (ChAdOx1 nCoV-19) in healthy adults. For TCRbeta chain sequencing, PBMC samples were collected from trial participants at day 0 and at day 28 after the second dose. The receptor was isolated from an adult in good health. The sample here was peripheral blood, taken on day 0 of AZD1222 vaccination. This receptor chain uses TRBV15 and TRBJ2-1, and TRBD2 matches 10 of the central bases. The CDR3 loop reads CATSRDLAGGSYNEQFF. The sequenced DNA is TGTGCCACCAGCAGAGATTTAGCGGGAGGTTCTTACAATGAGCAGTTCTTC.